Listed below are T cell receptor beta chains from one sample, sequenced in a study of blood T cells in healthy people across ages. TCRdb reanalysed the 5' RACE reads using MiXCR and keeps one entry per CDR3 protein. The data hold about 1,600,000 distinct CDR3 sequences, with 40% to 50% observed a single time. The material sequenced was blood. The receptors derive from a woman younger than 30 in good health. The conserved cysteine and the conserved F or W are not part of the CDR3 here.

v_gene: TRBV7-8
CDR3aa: ASSRLAGGQFEQF

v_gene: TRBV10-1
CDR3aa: ASRIRAGDTEAF

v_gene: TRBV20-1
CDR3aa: SARDIADTDTQY

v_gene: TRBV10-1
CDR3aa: ASSETGRAQY

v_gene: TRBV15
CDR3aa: ATSSTGGFLAKNIQY

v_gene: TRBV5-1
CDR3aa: ASSLAGAGGELF

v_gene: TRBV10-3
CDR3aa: AISDPTSGRSDTNNEQF

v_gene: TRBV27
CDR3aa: ASSSGRSSSYNSPLH

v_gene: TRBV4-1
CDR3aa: ASSMVGTYEQY

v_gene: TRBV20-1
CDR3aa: SARDWAGKAETQY

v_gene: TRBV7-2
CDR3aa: ASSLAVSGYT

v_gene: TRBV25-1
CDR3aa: ASSEQEGGNYGYT

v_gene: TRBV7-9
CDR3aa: ASSLSGTVNEQF

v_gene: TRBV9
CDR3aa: ASSVEAAGSFPQF

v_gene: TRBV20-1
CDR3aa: LSKVVREETQY

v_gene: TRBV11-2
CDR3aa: ASSAPGQGADTQY

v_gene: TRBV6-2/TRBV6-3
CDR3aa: ASSYSLAGSVANEQF

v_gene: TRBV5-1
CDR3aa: ASSAEMNTEAF

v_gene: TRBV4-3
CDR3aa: ASSRKKRGVKNIRY

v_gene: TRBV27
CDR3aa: ASSLSGQGGINEQY

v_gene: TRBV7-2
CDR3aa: ASSLVETGGTGGYT

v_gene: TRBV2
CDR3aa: ASSEAIGQGYYGYT

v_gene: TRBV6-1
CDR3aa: ASRLLAGGPYTQY

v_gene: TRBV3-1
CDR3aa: ASSQAGPNTEAF

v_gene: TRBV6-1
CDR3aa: ASSESGSDQPQH

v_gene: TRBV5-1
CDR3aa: ASSQGKINPSYEQY

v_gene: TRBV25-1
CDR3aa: ASSADRVREVGEKLF